A selection of T cell receptor beta chains follows, all from one sample in a study of vaccination and CD4 T cells after COVID-19. These receptors' antigens are unknown. Using its own MiXCR run on the PCR reads, TCRdb lists one record per CDR3 protein. The sample holds about 15,000 distinct CDR3 sequences; 65% to 85% are singletons and the top ten take nearly 10%. This specimen was CD4+ T cells from blood, cultured in vitro, taken after SARS-CoV-2 vaccination. These receptors all stem from a human donor who received a COVID-19 vaccine. CDR3s include the opening cysteine and the closing phenylalanine or tryptophan. Fields, in order: V gene, J gene, D gene, CDR3 length, clone size, CDR3 DNA, CDR3 protein. The D gene is left open where the match is weak. Expanded clones are given a class, and other clones once, few, many or no size at all.

TRBV12-3/TRBV12-4	TRBJ2-5	.	13	.	TGTGCCAGCAGTTTTCGACTGAAAGAGACCCAGTACTTC	CASSFRLKETQYF
TRBV6-2/TRBV6-3	TRBJ1-2	TRBD1	14	.	TGTGCCAGCAGCCCACCGGGACAGGCTTATGGCTACACCTTC	CASSPPGQAYGYTF
TRBV29-1	TRBJ1-1	.	11	.	TGCAGCGTTGAATCCGGGGCTGAAGCTTTCTTT	CSVESGAEAFF
TRBV30	TRBJ1-3	.	16	few	TGTGCCTGGAGCCCACTATACAGGGAGGCTGGAAACACCATATATTTT	CAWSPLYREAGNTIYF
TRBV7-3	TRBJ2-2	.	14	few	TGTGCCAGCAGTCTTGACGGAAACACCGGGGAGCTGTTTTTT	CASSLDGNTGELFF
TRBV19	TRBJ2-2	TRBD1	14	.	TGTGCCAGTAGGCGACAGGGGGCCGGCGGGGAGCTGTTTTTT	CASRRQGAGGELFF
TRBV20-1	TRBJ2-7	TRBD1	15	few	TGCAGTGCTAGATATATGGGACAGGACCTCTACGAGCAGTACTTC	CSARYMGQDLYEQYF
TRBV2	TRBJ2-7	.	14	.	TGTGCCAGCAGCAGAGGACCAAGCTCCTACGAGCAGTACTTC	CASSRGPSSYEQYF
TRBV19	TRBJ2-2	TRBD1	17	.	TGTGCCAGTAGTATAGTAGGAACAGGGGGACCGGGCGGGGAGCTGTTTTTT	CASSIVGTGGPGGELFF
TRBV24-1	TRBJ2-2	TRBD2	16	few	TGTGCCACCAGTGATCAGGGACTAGCGGGGGTCGGGGAGCTGTTTTTT	CATSDQGLAGVGELFF
TRBV6-1	TRBJ2-4	.	16	.	TGTGCCAGCAGTCCGAGGGAGCGTGCGGCCAAAAACATTCAGTACTTC	CASSPRERAAKNIQYF
TRBV24-1	TRBJ2-1	TRBD1	16	.	TGTGCCACCAGTGATTTGACCGGGACAGGGCGTCATGAGCAGTTCTTC	CATSDLTGTGRHEQFF
TRBV27	TRBJ2-3	.	12	.	TGTGCCAGCAGTTCAAAGCGGGATACGCAGTATTTT	CASSSKRDTQYF
TRBV3-1	TRBJ1-2	.	13	.	TGTGCCAGCAGCCAAGATGCCCCCCACGGCTACACCTTC	CASSQDAPHGYTF
TRBV6-4	TRBJ1-2	.	13	.	TGTGCCAGCAGGGAGAACAGGGACGATGGCTACACCTTC	CASRENRDDGYTF
TRBV5-1	TRBJ1-1	.	13	.	TGCGCCAGCAGCTTGGCCCTGGGGTCAGGGGCTTTCTTT	CASSLALGSGAFF
TRBV6-1	TRBJ1-5	.	15	.	TGTGCCAGCAGTGACAACGGGAGAAGGAATCAGCCCCAGCATTTT	CASSDNGRRNQPQHF
TRBV20-1	TRBJ2-3	.	16	.	TGCAGTGCTAGAGCGATCCCCGGATTTCGCACAGATACGCAGTATTTT	CSARAIPGFRTDTQYF
TRBV20-1	TRBJ2-3	TRBD2	17	.	TGCAGTGCTAGGGGACTAGCGGGGGGGTGGGACACAGATACGCAGTATTTT	CSARGLAGGWDTDTQYF
TRBV20-1	TRBJ1-3	.	13	.	TGCAGTGCTTCAGTCTACTCTGGAAACACCATATATTTT	CSASVYSGNTIYF
TRBV6-1	TRBJ1-4	.	13	.	TGTGCCAGCAGTACCGACGGGGAGGGAAAACTGTTTTTT	CASSTDGEGKLFF
TRBV12-3/TRBV12-4	TRBJ1-1	TRBD1	14	.	TGTGCCAGCAGTTTACGGGACAGGGTCACTGAAGCTTTCTTT	CASSLRDRVTEAFF
TRBV11-2	TRBJ1-1	TRBD1	16	.	TGTGCCAGCAGCTTACCAAGGGACAGGCGTCGCACTGAAGCTTTCTTT	CASSLPRDRRRTEAFF
TRBV19	TRBJ1-2	.	19	.	TGTGCCAGTAGTATATCAGTGCGGAGGCGGGGACGGACAAACTATGGCTACACCTTC	CASSISVRRRGRTNYGYTF
TRBV7-8	TRBJ2-7	.	16	.	TGTGCCAGCAGCTTAGACAGGGTCGGGAGCTCCTACGAGCAGTACTTC	CASSLDRVGSSYEQYF
TRBV4-1	TRBJ1-4	.	14	.	TGCGCCAGCAGCCAAGCGGGAACTAATGAAAAACTGTTTTTT	CASSQAGTNEKLFF
TRBV2	TRBJ1-3	.	14	.	TGTGCCAGCAGCAGGACAGTTACTGGAAACACCATATATTTT	CASSRTVTGNTIYF
TRBV24-1	TRBJ2-7	TRBD2	19	.	TGTGCCACCAGTGATTTGTTGACTAGCGGGGGGAAAAACTCCTACGAGCAGTACTTC	CATSDLLTSGGKNSYEQYF
TRBV20-1	TRBJ2-3	.	15	.	TGCAGTGCTAGAGATCCGACAGGCTCGTCGGATACGCAGTATTTT	CSARDPTGSSDTQYF
TRBV20-1	TRBJ2-3	TRBD2	15	.	TGCAGTGCCGTCAAGCCTAGCGGGGGGTTAGATACGCAGTATTTT	CSAVKPSGGLDTQYF
TRBV19	TRBJ1-5	.	10	.	TGTGCCAGTAACGTCCAGCCCCAGCATTTT	CASNVQPQHF
TRBV20-1	TRBJ2-1	TRBD2	15	.	TGCAGTGCTAGGGACCCCGGGCGGGAGGGGAATGAGCAGTTCTTC	CSARDPGREGNEQFF
TRBV12-3/TRBV12-4	TRBJ1-2	.	16	.	TGTGCCAGCAGCCCCGGGCCCAGTACCATTAACTATGGCTACACCTTC	CASSPGPSTINYGYTF
TRBV6-5	TRBJ1-1	.	13	.	TGTGCCAGCAGTTACTCTACGGCAGGGACGACTTTCTTT	CASSYSTAGTTFF
TRBV19	TRBJ1-1	.	15	few	TGTGCCAGTAGGGGACGGGGGGCGGGAGACACTGAAGCTTTCTTT	CASRGRGAGDTEAFF
TRBV25-1	TRBJ1-6	.	12	.	TGTGCCAGCAACGATAGAAATTCACCCCTCCACTTT	CASNDRNSPLHF
TRBV7-9	TRBJ1-1	.	15	.	TGTGCCAGCAGCCTCGGGCAGGGATTAAACACTGAAGCTTTCTTT	CASSLGQGLNTEAFF
TRBV19	TRBJ2-7	TRBD2	16	.	TGTGCCAGTAGTACCGACTTAGCGGGGGGGCACTACGAGCAGTACTTC	CASSTDLAGGHYEQYF
TRBV25-1	TRBJ1-6	.	14	.	TGTGCCAGCAGCTCGCAAGGTAGGGGGTCACCCCTCCACTTT	CASSSQGRGSPLHF
TRBV6-1	TRBJ1-5	.	15	.	TGTGCCAGCAGCTGGCAAGGCTATAGCAATCAGCCCCAGCATTTT	CASSWQGYSNQPQHF
TRBV18	TRBJ1-2	.	16	.	TGTGCCAGCTCTCCTGGCGGGGGGGAGGCCGACTATGGCTACACCTTC	CASSPGGGEADYGYTF
TRBV12-3/TRBV12-4	TRBJ1-5	.	13	.	TGTGCCAGCAGGGGCGGCGGCAATCAGCCCCAGCATTTT	CASRGGGNQPQHF